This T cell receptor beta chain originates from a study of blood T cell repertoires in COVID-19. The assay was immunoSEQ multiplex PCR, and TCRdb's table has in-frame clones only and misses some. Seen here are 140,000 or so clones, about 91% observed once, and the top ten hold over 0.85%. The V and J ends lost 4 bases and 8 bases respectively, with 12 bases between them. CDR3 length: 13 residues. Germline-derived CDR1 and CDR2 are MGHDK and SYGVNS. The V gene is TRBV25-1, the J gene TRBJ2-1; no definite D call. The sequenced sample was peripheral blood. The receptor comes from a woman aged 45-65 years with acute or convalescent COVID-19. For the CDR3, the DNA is TGTGCCAGCAGTGGGTGGCGGCGCGATGAGCAGTTCTTC. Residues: CASSGWRRDEQFF. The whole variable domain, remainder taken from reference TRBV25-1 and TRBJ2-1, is EADIYQTPRYLVIGTGKKITLECSQTMGHDKMYWYQQDPGMELHLIHYSYGVNSTEKGDLSSESTVSRIRTEHFPLTLESARPSHTSQYLCASSGWRRDEQFFGPGTRLTVL.